The rows below give T cell receptor beta chains drawn from one sample of a study of blood T cells in healthy people across ages. TCRdb fed the 5' RACE reads into MiXCR, producing one record per CDR3 protein. Among fewer than 600,000 distinct CDR3 sequences listed, 25% to 35% were seen once. This same sample was also part of a study on T cells of mothers and their children.

The material sequenced was blood. Every receptor here comes from a boy aged 2 to 9 in good health. The CDR3 runs from the conserved cysteine through the conserved F or W. The order of the fields is V gene, clone size, J gene, D gene, CDR3 protein, CDR3 DNA. A D gene is named only where the DNA matches it firmly. Size is stated for part of the rows, as once, few or many counts, or as a class when the clone is expanded.

TRBV9,-,TRBJ1-4,-,CASSPLGSLTTTNEKLFF,TGTGCCAGCAGCCCCCTAGGGAGTCTCACGACTACTAATGAAAAACTGTTTTTT
TRBV10-2,-,TRBJ2-7,TRBD1,CASSDYRGRSESPYEQYF,TGCGCCAGCAGTGACTACAGGGGAAGATCGGAGTCTCCCTACGAGCAGTACTTC
TRBV14,few,TRBJ2-2,-,CASSRGWPFRRLQNTGELFF,TGTGCCAGCAGCCGTGGTTGGCCTTTTCGTAGACTGCAGAACACCGGGGAGCTGTTTTTT
TRBV6-6,-,TRBJ1-2,-,CASSYSGAGSYGYTF,TGTGCCAGCAGTTACTCGGGTGCGGGCTCCTATGGCTACACCTTC
TRBV9,-,TRBJ2-7,-,CASSVEPGYEQYF,TGTGCCAGCAGCGTAGAACCGGGCTACGAGCAGTACTTC
TRBV4-1,few,TRBJ1-5,-,CASSGQHNQPQHF,TGCGCCAGCAGTGGGCAACATAATCAGCCCCAGCATTTT
TRBV6-5,few,TRBJ2-3,-,CASSLTGTGTQYF,TGTGCCAGCAGTTTAACGGGCACAGGTACGCAGTATTTT
TRBV4-2,few,TRBJ1-1,TRBD1,CASSRDRRSNTEAFF,TGTGCCAGCAGCCGGGACAGGAGGTCGAACACTGAAGCTTTCTTT
TRBV29-1,-,TRBJ2-1,-,CSVEPTEAGNNEQFF,TGCAGCGTTGAACCGACAGAGGCGGGCAACAATGAGCAGTTCTTC
TRBV2,few,TRBJ2-5,-,CASSDVETQYF,TGTGCCAGCAGTGACGTCGAGACCCAGTACTTC
TRBV7-6,many,TRBJ2-2,TRBD1,CASSGTGGSGELFF,TGTGCCAGCAGCGGGACAGGGGGGTCCGGGGAGCTGTTTTTT
TRBV9,few,TRBJ1-6,TRBD1,CASSAWTGYNSPLHF,TGTGCCAGCAGCGCCTGGACAGGGTATAATTCACCCCTCCACTTT
TRBV5-1,-,TRBJ1-1,-,CASSRGRERTEAFF,TGCGCCAGCAGCCGGGGGCGAGAAAGAACTGAAGCTTTCTTT
TRBV10-2,-,TRBJ2-5,TRBD1,CASSPVQGAGETQYF,TGCGCCAGCAGTCCGGTGCAGGGGGCTGGGGAGACCCAGTACTTC
TRBV20-1,-,TRBJ2-2,TRBD1,CSARAVGTGFAGELFF,TGCAGTGCTAGAGCCGTCGGGACAGGGTTTGCCGGGGAGCTGTTTTTT
TRBV6-1,-,TRBJ2-7,TRBD1,CASRTGTGRSYEQYF,TGTGCCAGCAGAACGGGGACAGGGAGGAGTTACGAGCAGTACTTC
TRBV6-5,-,TRBJ2-7,TRBD1,CASSSSGTGVYEQYF,TGTGCCAGCAGTTCGTCCGGGACAGGGGTATACGAGCAGTACTTC
TRBV20-1,-,TRBJ2-1,TRBD2,CSARDRGGYSHNEQFF,TGCAGTGCTAGAGATCGGGGGGGATACTCCCACAATGAGCAGTTCTTC
TRBV12-3/TRBV12-4,few,TRBJ1-1,-,CASSLRLDTEAFF,TGTGCCAGCAGTTTAAGGTTGGACACTGAAGCTTTCTTT
TRBV4-3,few,TRBJ2-7,TRBD2,CASSQDPSGYEQYF,TGCGCCAGCAGCCAAGATCCTAGCGGTTACGAGCAGTACTTC
TRBV7-9,few,TRBJ2-7,-,CASSFEGGPYEQYF,TGTGCCAGCAGCTTCGAGGGAGGCCCCTACGAGCAGTACTTC
TRBV20-1,-,TRBJ1-1,-,CSAPLGENTVAFF,TGCAGTGCTCCCCTCGGCGAGAACACTGTAGCTTTCTTT
TRBV20-1,once,TRBJ2-3,-,CSASSDEDTQYF,TGCAGTGCTAGTTCAGATGAGGATACGCAGTATTTT
TRBV18,-,TRBJ2-1,-,CASSFFGPEAPNEQFF,TGTGCCAGCTCATTCTTCGGACCCGAAGCCCCCAATGAGCAGTTCTTC
TRBV6-4,few,TRBJ2-1,-,CASRNHNEQFF,TGTGCCAGCAGGAACCACAATGAGCAGTTCTTC
TRBV5-5,-,TRBJ2-1,TRBD2,CASSLLGLAGIKNEQFF,TGTGCCAGCAGCTTGTTGGGACTAGCGGGAATCAAAAATGAGCAGTTCTTC
TRBV5-6,few,TRBJ2-1,-,CASSLFRRNEQFF,TGTGCCAGCAGCTTGTTCCGAAGAAATGAGCAGTTCTTC
TRBV9,few,TRBJ2-7,-,CASSVEGIYEQYF,TGTGCCAGCAGTGTCGAAGGTATCTACGAGCAGTACTTC
TRBV5-1,few,TRBJ2-7,TRBD2,CASSPMTSGASYEQYF,TGCGCCAGCAGCCCCATGACTAGCGGGGCATCCTACGAGCAGTACTTC
TRBV4-1,-,TRBJ2-5,-,CASSQGAGGKTQYF,TGCGCCAGCAGCCAAGGGGCAGGGGGGAAGACCCAGTACTTC
TRBV20-1,few,TRBJ2-7,-,CSAIAAIPYEQYF,TGCAGTGCTATTGCTGCTATTCCCTACGAGCAGTACTTC